This T cell receptor (beta chain) was retrieved from a study of blood T cells in healthy people across ages. The use of a sample-barcoded 5' primer and a J-beta primer mix characterized a second PCR of roughly 6 to 12 cycles. TCRdb independently ran MiXCR on the 5' RACE reads; one entry per CDR3 protein. The table lists roughly 800,000 distinct CDR3 sequences, 58% of them singletons. V lost 7 bases, J lost 6 bases, and 18 bases stayed unmatched. Germline V gene lookup returns CDR1 DFQATT and CDR2 SNEGSKA (reference sequence). The CDR3 spans 16 residues. Sequencing was carried out using blood. The chain carries TRBV20-1 and TRBJ1-5, with 7 bases that match TRBD1. This receptor was taken from a man in his thirties or forties in good health. The CDR3 region is CSVQRVAGGRGQPQHF. The CDR3 nucleotides read TGCAGTGTCCAACGGGTCGCAGGGGGTCGGGGTCAGCCCCAGCATTTT.